Presented here are 9 T cell receptor beta chains from one specimen sequenced in a study of brain T cells in children with intractable seizures. Produced via immunoSEQ multiplex PCR; TCRdb's table is partial and in-frame only. The sample carries hundreds of thousands of clones, 93% recorded once. As for time point: blood from clinic visit 5 months post-surgery; TSC patient then seizure free. The sample was peripheral blood, taken 4 to 5 months after surgery. These receptors were collected from a boy less than two years old with tuberous sclerosis and intractable seizures.

This chain joins TRBV21-1 and TRBJ2-3. TRBV21-1 is listed as a pseudogene. There are 16 residues in the CDR3. The CDR3 region has the DNA TGTGCCAGCAGCAAAGGCGGGGCAGGGGAGACAGATACGCAGTATTTT. It is translated as CASSKGGAGETDTQYF.

A single count supports this clone. CDR3 in amino acids: CASSTSFNGGFGEQYF. The CDR3 coding sequence is TGTGCCAGCAGCACCTCTTTTAATGGGGGTTTTGGCGAGCAGTACTTC. The chain has TRBV9 and TRBJ2-7; tentatively, D is TRBD1 or TRBD2 (5 bases each). This CDR3 has 16 residues. Germline-derived CDR1 and CDR2 are SGDLS and YYNGEE. Deletions cut 4 bases from V and 6 bases from J, with 23 bases between. The full variable domain, rest sourced from reference TRBV9 and TRBJ2-7, is DSGVTQTPKHLITATGQRVTLRCSPRSGDLSVYWYQQSLDQGLQFLIQYYNGEERAKGNILERFSAQQFPDLHSELNLSSLELGDSALYFCASSTSFNGGFGEQYFGPGTRLTVT.

J is TRBJ1-6 and V is TRBV27; 8 bases are shared with TRBD1. CDR3 length: 13 amino acids. With V trimmed by 5 bases and J by 6 bases, 0 bases remained unmatched. The germline CDR1 and CDR2 sequences are MNHEY and SMNVEV (reference sequence). The chain's CDR3 is CASSDRGNSPLHF. DNA of the CDR3: TGTGCCAGCAGTGACAGGGGTAATTCACCCCTCCACTTT.

The chain uses TRBV27 and TRBJ1-1; D gene uncertain. The CDR3 runs to 15 residues. The V gene lost 5 bases and the J gene lost 0 bases, with 13 bases spanning the gap. The germline gives CDR1 MNHEY, CDR2 SMNVEV (reference sequence). The CDR3 DNA sequence: TGTGCCAGCAGTCCCCGGGAGCCTATGAACACTGAAGCTTTCTTT. This translates into CASSPREPMNTEAFF.

The gene calls are TRBV5-1 and TRBJ2-5, with 11 bases fitting TRBD2. This CDR3 contains 14 residues. Looked up from germline, CDR1 is SGHRS and CDR2 is YFSETQ. V shed 4 bases and J 2 bases; nucleotides not matched to a gene: 1. The chain's CDR3 is CASSRTSGQETQYF. CDR3 sequence (DNA): TGCGCCAGCAGCCGGACTAGCGGGCAAGAGACCCAGTACTTC.

As to this clone: The same CDR3 is also encoded by other DNA sequences in this sample. The V call is TRBV6-5, the J call TRBJ1-2; 9 bases agree with TRBD1. CDR1 and CDR2 from the germline V gene are MNHEY and SVGAGI. CDR3 length: 14 amino acids. V was clipped by 5 bases and J by 0 bases; unmatched bases: 1. CDR3 DNA: TGTGCCAGCAGTCGACAGGGGGCTAACTATGGCTACACCTTC. Translated: CASSRQGANYGYTF.

The chain recombines TRBV5-1 with TRBJ2-3; the D gene is possibly TRBD1 (6 bases). CDR1 is SGHRS and CDR2 is YFSETQ in the germline V gene. The CDR3 is 16 amino acids. V was shortened by 7 bases and J by 0 bases, with 18 bases between the two germline ends. CDR3 sequence: CASVSGQISSTDTQYF. CDR3 nucleotide sequence: TGCGCCAGCGTCTCGGGACAAATTTCTAGCACAGATACGCAGTATTTT.

In its sample, this clone was seen once. In DNA form, the CDR3 reads TGCGCCAGCAACGCTCTCAACACTGAAGCTTTCTTT. Its protein product is CASNALNTEAFF. The V and J genes are TRBV5-1 and TRBJ1-1; D not resolved. The CDR3 has 12 residues. V was pared by 6 bases and J by 2 bases, with 8 bases between. Looked up from germline, CDR1 is SGHRS and CDR2 is YFSETQ.

This clone has just one count. The CDR3 reads CASSLADHSYGYTF. The CDR3 DNA follows: TGCGCCAGCAGCTTGGCCGACCACTCATATGGCTACACCTTC. This sequence joins TRBV5-1 and TRBJ1-2; D gene ambiguous. Germline values: CDR1 SGHRS, CDR2 YFSETQ. The CDR3 is 14 residues long. Trimming cost V 0 bases and J 5 bases, with 11 bases left between them. Together with reference TRBV5-1 and TRBJ1-2, the CDR3 gives the full variable domain: KAGVTQTPRYLIKTRGQQVTLSCSPISGHRSVSWYQQTPGQGLQFLFEYFSETQRNKGNFPGRFSGRQFSNSRSEMNVSTLELGDSALYLCASSLADHSYGYTFGSGTRLTVV.